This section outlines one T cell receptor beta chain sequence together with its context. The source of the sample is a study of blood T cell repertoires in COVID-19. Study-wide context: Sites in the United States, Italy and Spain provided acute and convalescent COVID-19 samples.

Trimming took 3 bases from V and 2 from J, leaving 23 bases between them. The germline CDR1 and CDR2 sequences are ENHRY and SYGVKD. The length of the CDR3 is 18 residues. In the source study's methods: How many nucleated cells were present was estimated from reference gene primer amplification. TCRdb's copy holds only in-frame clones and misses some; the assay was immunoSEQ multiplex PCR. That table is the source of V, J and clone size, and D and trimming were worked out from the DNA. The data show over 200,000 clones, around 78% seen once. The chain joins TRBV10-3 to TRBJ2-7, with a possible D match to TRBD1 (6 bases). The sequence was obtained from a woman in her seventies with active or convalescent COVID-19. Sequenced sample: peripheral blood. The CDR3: CAISDRGGGHSSPYEQYF. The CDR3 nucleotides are TGTGCCATCAGTGATAGGGGTGGGGGACACTCCTCACCCTACGAGCAGTACTTC.